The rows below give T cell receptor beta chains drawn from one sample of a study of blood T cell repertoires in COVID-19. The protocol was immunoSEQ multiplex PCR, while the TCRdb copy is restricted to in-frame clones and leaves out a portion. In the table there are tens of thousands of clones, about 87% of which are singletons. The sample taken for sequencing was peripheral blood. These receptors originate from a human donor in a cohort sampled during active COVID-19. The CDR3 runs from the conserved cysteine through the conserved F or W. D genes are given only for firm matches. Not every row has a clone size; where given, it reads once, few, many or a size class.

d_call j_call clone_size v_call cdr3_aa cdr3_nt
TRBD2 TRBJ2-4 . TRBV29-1 CSVEEGGMNIQYF TGCAGCGTTGAAGAGGGGGGGATGAACATTCAGTACTTC
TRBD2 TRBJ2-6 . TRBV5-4 CASSPRLAGDSGANVLTF TGTGCCAGCAGCCCCAGACTAGCGGGCGATTCTGGGGCCAACGTCCTGACTTTC
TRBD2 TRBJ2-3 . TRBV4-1 CASSQALRTSAVTRSTDTQYF TGCGCCAGCAGCCAAGCCCTCCGGACTAGCGCGGTTACTCGAAGCACAGATACGCAGTATTTT
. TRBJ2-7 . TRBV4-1 CASSQDVGPPVYEQYF TGCGCCAGCAGCCAAGATGTGGGGCCTCCAGTCTACGAGCAGTACTTC
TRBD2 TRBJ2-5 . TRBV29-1 CSVALAGARETQYF TGCAGCGTTGCACTAGCGGGAGCTCGGGAGACCCAGTACTTC
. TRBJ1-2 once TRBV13 CASSPRRTYGYTF TGTGCCAGCAGCCCTCGACGGACTTATGGCTACACCTTC
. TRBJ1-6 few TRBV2 CASSERAHKTNSPLHF TGTGCCAGCAGTGAGCGGGCCCATAAGACTAATTCACCCCTCCACTTT
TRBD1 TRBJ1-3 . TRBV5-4 CASSWGTGDGNTIYF TGTGCCAGCAGCTGGGGGACAGGGGACGGAAACACCATATATTTT
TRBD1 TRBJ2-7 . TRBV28 CASSFRVERGQGYEQYF TGTGCCAGCAGTTTTAGGGTCGAACGGGGACAGGGCTACGAGCAGTACTTC
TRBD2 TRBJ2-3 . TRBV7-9 CASSHGLAGGPKGDTQYF TGTGCCAGCAGCCACGGACTAGCGGGAGGTCCCAAAGGGGATACGCAGTATTTT
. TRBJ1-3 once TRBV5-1 CASRLNPTVSGNTIYF TGCGCCAGCAGACTAAATCCGACAGTCTCTGGAAACACCATATATTTT
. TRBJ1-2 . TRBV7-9 CASSLSVIGYTF TGTGCCAGCAGCTTATCAGTTATTGGCTACACCTTC
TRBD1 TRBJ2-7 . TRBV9 CASSVGAGQGIYEQYF TGTGCCAGCAGCGTTGGTGCGGGACAGGGAATCTACGAGCAGTACTTC
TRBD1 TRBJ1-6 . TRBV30 CAWSQGQDNSPLHF TGTGCCTGGAGTCAAGGACAGGATAATTCACCCCTCCACTTT
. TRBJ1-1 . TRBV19 CASSPHRDTEAFF TGTGCCAGTAGCCCTCACAGGGACACTGAAGCTTTCTTT
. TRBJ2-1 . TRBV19 CASSRPPRDYNEQFF TGTGCCAGTAGCAGGCCCCCTCGAGACTACAATGAGCAGTTCTTC
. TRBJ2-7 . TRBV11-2 CASSPRGLYEQYF TGTGCCAGCAGCCCCAGGGGTCTTTACGAGCAGTACTTC
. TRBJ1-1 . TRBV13 CASSLGVRVVSTEAFF TGTGCCAGCAGCTTAGGAGTCAGGGTGGTGAGCACTGAAGCTTTCTTT
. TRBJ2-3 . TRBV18 CASSPGGDLIYF TGTGCCAGCTCACCAGGGGGCGACCTAATATATTTT
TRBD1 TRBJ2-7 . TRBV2 CASSLTTGTVISYEQYF TGTGCCAGCAGTCTAACCACCGGGACAGTTATCTCCTACGAGCAGTACTTC
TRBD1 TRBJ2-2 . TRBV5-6 CASSPTGTGAGELFF TGTGCCAGCAGCCCGACCGGGACAGGGGCCGGGGAGCTGTTTTTT
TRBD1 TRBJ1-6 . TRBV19 CASSTTDRRLYNSPLHF TGTGCCAGTAGTACGACGGACAGGCGCCTCTATAATTCACCCCTCCACTTT
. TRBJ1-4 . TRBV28 CASSFYQGETNEKLFF TGTGCCAGCAGTTTCTATCAGGGTGAAACTAATGAAAAACTGTTTTTT
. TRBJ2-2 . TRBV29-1 CSVEEGVRTGELFF TGCAGCGTTGAAGAAGGGGTCCGTACCGGGGAGCTGTTTTTT
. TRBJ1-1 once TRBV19 CGCSGSRGYTEAFF TGTGGTTGTAGTGGATCAAGGGGGTACACTGAAGCTTTCTTT
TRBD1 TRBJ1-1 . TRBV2 CASRQGIYTEAFF TGTGCCAGCAGACAGGGGATCTACACTGAAGCTTTCTTT
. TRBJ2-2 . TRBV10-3 CAISESGQGTGELFF TGTGCCATCAGTGAGTCGGGGCAAGGCACCGGGGAGCTGTTTTTT
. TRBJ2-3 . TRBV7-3 CASSLIPGLRGTDTQYF TGTGCCAGCAGCTTAATACCGGGACTGCGAGGCACAGATACGCAGTATTTT
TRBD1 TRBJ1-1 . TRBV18 CASSPGTGGTTFF TGTGCCAGCTCACCCGGGACAGGGGGCACGACTTTCTTT
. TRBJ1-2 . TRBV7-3 CASSPGEKMWGYTF TGTGCCAGCAGCCCTGGTGAGAAGATGTGGGGCTACACCTTC
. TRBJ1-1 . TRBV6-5 CASTKAGVYEAFF TGTGCCAGCACCAAGGCGGGGGTTTATGAAGCTTTCTTT
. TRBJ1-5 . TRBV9 CASSALGGSNQPQHF TGTGCCAGCAGCGCGCTCGGGGGGAGCAATCAGCCCCAGCATTTT
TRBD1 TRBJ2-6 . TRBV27 CASSLGDRYPSGANVLTF TGTGCCAGCAGTTTAGGGGACAGGTACCCATCTGGGGCCAACGTCCTGACTTTC
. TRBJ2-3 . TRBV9 CASSVARGTDTQYF TGTGCCAGCAGCGTAGCCCGCGGGACAGATACGCAGTATTTT
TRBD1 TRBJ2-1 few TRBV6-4 CASSADRGDEQFF TGTGCCAGCAGTGCAGACAGGGGCGATGAGCAGTTCTTC
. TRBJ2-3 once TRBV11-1 CASSFSDGTDTQYF TGTGCCAGCAGCTTTAGCGACGGTACAGATACGCAGTATTTT
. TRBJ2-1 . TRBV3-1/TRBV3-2 CASSQLRTADNEQFF TGTGCCAGCAGCCAACTCAGGACTGCTGACAATGAGCAGTTCTTC
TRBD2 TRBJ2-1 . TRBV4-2 CASSQELAGAFNEQFF TGTGCCAGCAGCCAAGAACTAGCGGGAGCTTTCAATGAGCAGTTCTTC
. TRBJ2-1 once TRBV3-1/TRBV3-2 CASSQSGGNEQFF TGTGCCAGCAGCCAATCCGGGGGCAATGAGCAGTTCTTC
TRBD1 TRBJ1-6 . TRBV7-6 CASSSEVIGPGQGMVRDSPLHF TGTGCCAGCAGCTCGGAAGTTATTGGACCGGGACAGGGGATGGTTCGGGATTCACCCCTCCACTTT
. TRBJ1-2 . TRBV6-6 CASSYIGAGDYGYTF TGTGCCAGCAGTTACATCGGCGCAGGGGACTATGGCTACACCTTC
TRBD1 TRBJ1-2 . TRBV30 CAWNTRQGFMGYGYTF TGTGCCTGGAATACTCGACAGGGTTTTATGGGCTATGGCTACACCTTC
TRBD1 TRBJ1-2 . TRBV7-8 CASSLRDRGASNYGYTF TGTGCCAGCAGCCTCCGGGACAGGGGAGCATCAAACTATGGCTACACCTTC
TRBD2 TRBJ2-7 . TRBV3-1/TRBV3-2 CASTLKGVLAGAYYEQYF TGTGCCAGCACCCTAAAGGGGGTATTAGCGGGGGCCTACTACGAGCAGTACTTC
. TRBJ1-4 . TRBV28 CASSILTGKLFF TGTGCCAGCAGTATACTGACGGGGAAACTGTTTTTT